Described below is a single T cell receptor (beta chain) sequence and its context. The antigen remains unidentified. PCR or immunohistochemistry showed mismatch repair deficiency in every enrolled patient. This entry belongs to a study of PD-1 blockade in mismatch repair-deficient tumors. About the research overall: Enrolled about 2013-2017, patients had progressing, pretreated mismatch repair-deficient cancers of 11 to 13 types.

Only in-frame clones appear in the TCRdb table, and some are missing; sequencing was by immunoSEQ multiplex PCR. The sample shows more than 15,000 clones, 65% to 85% of them seen only once. Whole-study results and caveats: Tumor-resident clones, often undetectable pretreatment in blood, expanded then contracted after pembrolizumab.

Losses at the gene ends were 2 bases for V and 9 bases for J; bases not matched to a gene: 10. The CDR3 spans 15 residues. Germline lookup yields CDR1 MDHEN and CDR2 SYDVKM. The specimen was PBMCs, collected 4 weeks after starting pembrolizumab. The clonotype originates from an adult with mismatch repair-deficient cancer. The chain couples TRBV28 to TRBJ2-1; TRBD2 aligns across 7 bases. The CDR3 DNA sequence: TGTGCCAGCAGTTTACGATGGCGGGAGATCGCTGAGCAGTTCTTC. It specifies CASSLRWREIAEQFF.